This T cell receptor beta chain appears in the sequencing data of a study of identifying expanded T cells in peripheral blood. Sequencing was performed with immunoSEQ multiplex PCR; in TCRdb, only in-frame clones are kept and a portion is missing. The sample consists of 75,000 to 90,000 clones, over 85% of them appearing once. Healthy donors had no documented immune events, such as infections, while sampled. Study results and caveats: Across healthy donors, higher total template counts meant significantly greater approximately two-week count variance. Approximately 1.1 clones differed between technical replicates, versus approximately 17 and 20 over time.

CDR3 length: 16 amino acids. CDR1 is MGHRA, CDR2 YSYEKL, per germline. V dropped 4 bases and J dropped 2; count of bases not matched to a gene: 11. Regarding this clone: Its antigen is not known.

The sample comprised blood. The chain combines TRBV4-1 with TRBJ2-7, with 7 bases lining up with TRBD2. This TCR came from a person between 18 and 75 years old in good health. The DNA for the CDR3 is TGCGCCAGCAGCCCCCTCGGTGTAGCGGGTACCTACGAGCAGTACTTC. Amino acids: CASSPLGVAGTYEQYF.